Below, 27 T cell receptor beta chains from the same sample are listed, as sequenced in a study of T-cell reconstitution after alpha-beta-depleted transplantation in children. This sample's TCRbeta library carried unique molecular identifier barcodes. TCRdb reprocessed the PCR reads with MiXCR, giving one entry per CDR3 protein. The sample lists fewer than 400,000 distinct CDR3 sequences, roughly 21% occurring once. The input for sequencing was PBMCs, mostly from graft donor cells, taken 180 days after TCRalphabeta/CD19-depleted stem cell transplant. The receptor set was obtained from a male patient aged 10 to 17 who had a stem cell transplant for acute lymphoblastic leukemia, so the T cells may come from the graft donor.

This clonotype showed up just a few times. The chain has TRBV13 and TRBJ2-7, with 13 bases lining up with TRBD2. Germline trimming cut 4 bases from V and 4 bases from J; bases unmatched to any gene: 19. CDR1 and CDR2 from the germline V gene are PRHDT and FYEKMQ (reference sequence). The CDR3 runs to 20 residues. CDR3 region: CASSSKTRRTSGSVRYEQYF. The CDR3 DNA sequence: TGTGCCAGCAGCTCAAAGACCCGGCGGACTAGCGGGAGTGTAAGGTACGAGCAGTACTTC.

The sample holds a few counts of this clonotype. The chain recombines TRBV20-1 with TRBJ2-5, with 12 bases that match TRBD2. Germline trimming cut 2 bases from V and 5 bases from J; bases unmatched to any gene: 9. Germline CDR1 DFQATT, CDR2 SNEGSKA (reference sequence). The CDR3 is made up of 16 amino acids. The CDR3 nucleotides are TGCAGTGCTAGATCCCGACTAGCGGGAGTCGCGGAGACCCAGTACTTC. Translated: CSARSRLAGVAETQYF.

This sequence joins TRBV5-1 and TRBJ2-7; D call uncertain. The CDR3 is made up of 14 amino acids. Germline V gene lookup returns CDR1 SGHRS and CDR2 YFSETQ. The V end lost 0 bases, the J end lost 2 bases, and 9 bases lay between the germline ends. The CDR3 loop is CASSLDPKPYEQYF. The CDR3 nucleotides read TGCGCCAGCAGCTTGGATCCTAAGCCCTACGAGCAGTACTTC.

A word on this clonotype: This may be a read error: a much more frequent sequence differs by one nucleotide. DNA for the CDR3: TGCGCCAGCAGACATGCCGACAGTGCCTACGAGCAGTACTTC. Its translation: CASRHADSAYEQYF. The gene calls are TRBV5-1 and TRBJ2-7, with D perhaps TRBD1 (5 bases). Germline CDR1 reads SGHRS; CDR2 reads YFSETQ. The CDR3 runs to 14 residues. V shed 5 bases and J shed 2 bases, with 14 bases lying between them.

The rearrangement uses TRBV28 and TRBJ1-6; D is perhaps TRBD1 (6 bases). CDR1 is MDHEN, CDR2 SYDVKM, per germline. There are 15 residues in the CDR3. The V gene lost 1 base and the J gene lost 10 bases, with 14 bases spanning the gap. CDR3 in DNA: TGTGCCAGCAGTTTATATAACCCTAGGGGGTCACCCCTCCACTTT. This sequence encodes CASSLYNPRGSPLHF. The complete variable domain, with remaining parts taken from reference TRBV28 and TRBJ1-6, reads DVKVTQSSRYLVKRTGEKVFLECVQDMDHENMFWYRQDPGLGLRLIYFSYDVKMKEKGDIPEGYSVSREKKERFSLILESASTNQTSMYLCASSLYNPRGSPLHFGNGTRLTVT.

The V call is TRBV12-3 or TRBV12-4, the J call TRBJ1-4, with 10 nucleotides matching TRBD1. This CDR3 has 14 amino acids. The J segment lost 7 bases and the V segment lost 6 bases, leaving 5 bases of the junction unmatched. The CDR3 DNA reads TGTGCCAGCAGGGGACAGGGGCGCGGTGAAAAACTGTTTTTT. Translation: CASRGQGRGEKLFF.

This clonotype has ten or more counts. The V gene is TRBV5-1, the J gene TRBJ2-7; no clear D gene. Trimming stripped 0 bases from V and 0 bases from J, with 13 bases between. CDR3 size: 16 residues. Germline loops: CDR1 SGHRS, CDR2 YFSETQ. The CDR3 loop reads CASSLADTSYSYEQYF. CDR3 coding DNA: TGCGCCAGCAGCTTGGCCGACACAAGCTACTCCTACGAGCAGTACTTC. Combining the CDR3 with reference TRBV5-1 and TRBJ2-7 gives the whole variable domain KAGVTQTPRYLIKTRGQQVTLSCSPISGHRSVSWYQQTPGQGLQFLFEYFSETQRNKGNFPGRFSGRQFSNSRSEMNVSTLELGDSALYLCASSLADTSYSYEQYFGPGTRLTVT.

Comment on this clonotype: One end of the junction is discordant with germline, which a read error may explain. The CDR3 DNA sequence: TGTGCCAGTAGTATAGGGACTAGTTGTTACTTC. It encodes CASSIGTSCYF. This chain uses TRBV19 with TRBJ2-1; the match to TRBD2 covers 7 bases. This CDR3 is 11 amino acids long. The germline CDR1 and CDR2 sequences are LNHDA and SQIVND (reference sequence).

The rearrangement joins TRBV15 to TRBJ1-3; D is uncertain. CDR3 length: 16 residues. Germline CDR1 is LNHNV and CDR2 is YYDKDF (reference sequence). Trimming took off 0 bases at V and 5 bases at J, with 14 bases between the two ends. CDR3 amino acids: CATSRDQALYRNTIYF. The CDR3 DNA reads TGTGCCACCAGCAGAGATCAGGCGCTTTACCGAAACACCATATATTTT. Supplemented by reference TRBV15 and TRBJ1-3, the full variable domain reads DAMVIQNPRYQVTQFGKPVTLSCSQTLNHNVMYWYQQKSSQAPKLLFHYYDKDFNNEADTPDNFQSRRPNTSFCFLDIRSPGLGDTAMYLCATSRDQALYRNTIYFGEGSWLTVV.

This clonotype occurred a few times. The gene calls are TRBV12-3 or TRBV12-4 and TRBJ2-1; 9 bases match TRBD2. Unmatched junction bases numbered 10, after V lost 4 bases and J lost 9 bases. This CDR3 contains 15 residues. The CDR3 DNA reads TGTGCCAGCAGTTGGCCTAGCGGGAAAAGTATTGAGCAGTTCTTC. Protein: CASSWPSGKSIEQFF.

This clonotype was seen only once. The chain uses TRBV9 and TRBJ2-6; D unresolved. The V end was cut by 0 bases, the J end by 0 bases, with 4 bases between. Germline V gene sequence: CDR1 SGDLS, CDR2 YYNGEE. This CDR3 is 15 amino acids long. This CDR3 is CASSVVSSGANVLTF. The CDR3 bases are TGTGCCAGCAGCGTAGTATCCTCTGGGGCCAACGTCCTGACTTTC.

The rearrangement joins TRBV27 to TRBJ2-1; 9 positions agree with TRBD2. Trimming removed 5 bases from V and 3 bases from J; junction bases left unmatched: 8. The CDR3 extends over 16 amino acids. In germline, CDR1 is MNHEY, CDR2 SMNVEV (reference sequence). The CDR3 region is CASSPIAGADYNEQFF. The CDR3 DNA is TGTGCCAGCAGTCCCATAGCGGGAGCAGACTACAATGAGCAGTTCTTC.

This clonotype was observed a few times. The V gene is TRBV12-3 or TRBV12-4, the J gene TRBJ2-1; 8 nucleotides line up with TRBD2. This CDR3 is built from 14 residues. With V trimmed by 6 bases and J by 4 bases, 5 bases remained unmatched. CDR3 in amino acids: CASSRGTRYNEQFF. The CDR3 DNA reads TGTGCCAGCAGCCGAGGGACTAGATACAATGAGCAGTTCTTC.

The table lists this clonotype with a few counts. The V gene is TRBV5-1, the J gene TRBJ2-7; D possibly corresponds to TRBD1 (6 bases). The V end lost 0 bases, the J end lost 6 bases, and 13 bases lay between the germline ends. The CDR3 has 14 amino acids. Germline loops: CDR1 SGHRS, CDR2 YFSETQ. The CDR3 bases are TGCGCCAGCAGCTTGGCACAGGGAACCTCCGAGCAGTACTTC. Residues: CASSLAQGTSEQYF.

The table lists this clonotype with a count of one. This chain connects TRBV5-1 to TRBJ2-5, with unresolved D. With 3 bases removed from V and 2 bases from J, the gap between germline ends came to 11 bases. The length of the CDR3 is 14 residues. The V gene's germline CDR1 is SGHRS and CDR2 YFSETQ. CDR3 bases: TGCGCCAGCAGCTCAATGGCGCGACAAGAGACCCAGTACTTC. This gives the protein CASSSMARQETQYF.

This rearrangement joins TRBV6-5 to TRBJ2-1; 8 bases match TRBD1. The V and J ends lost 2 bases and 2 bases, in that order; junction bases with no gene match: 5. Germline CDR1 MNHEY, CDR2 SVGAGI. The CDR3 has 16 residues. The CDR3 spells CASSYPRQGPYNEQFF. The DNA for the CDR3 is TGTGCCAGCAGTTACCCTAGACAGGGGCCCTACAATGAGCAGTTCTTC.

The chain carries TRBV11-2 and TRBJ2-7, with unresolved D. The germline gives CDR1 SGHAT, CDR2 FQNNGV. CDR3 length: 14 amino acids. V was pared by 0 bases and J by 2 bases, with 8 bases between. CDR3 coding DNA: TGTGCCAGCAGCTTAGATCTCAGCCCCTACGAGCAGTACTTC. Amino acids: CASSLDLSPYEQYF.

This clonotype was seen ten or more times. This chain joins TRBV20-1 and TRBJ1-5; 8 nucleotides agree with TRBD1. CDR1 is DFQATT, CDR2 SNEGSKA, per germline (reference sequence). V lost 1 base to trimming and J lost 6 bases; unmatched junction nucleotides: 5. This CDR3 contains 14 residues. The CDR3 reads CSARVRGLSQPQHF. CDR3 sequence (DNA): TGCAGTGCTAGAGTCAGGGGGCTGAGTCAGCCCCAGCATTTT.

This clonotype was observed a handful of times. The J gene is TRBJ2-7, the V gene TRBV7-9, with 8 nucleotides matching TRBD1. J gave up 5 bases and V 5 bases, and 8 bases lay outside the gene matches. This CDR3 has 14 amino acids. CDR1 and CDR2 from the germline V gene are SEHNR and FQNEAQ (reference sequence). The CDR3 reads CASSPAGQVNEQYF. DNA for the CDR3: TGTGCCAGCAGCCCGGCGGGACAGGTAAACGAGCAGTACTTC.

The gene calls are TRBV6-1 and TRBJ2-7; no reliable D call. The CDR3 runs to 13 residues. Deletions cut 4 bases from V and 3 bases from J, with 10 bases between. Germline CDR1 is MNHNS and CDR2 is SASEGT. The CDR3 sequence is CASSAGFLYEQYF. The CDR3 coding sequence is TGTGCCAGCAGTGCAGGTTTCCTCTACGAGCAGTACTTC.

This clonotype was picked up a small number of times. The V gene is TRBV10-3, the J gene TRBJ2-7; D gene uncertain. V dropped 6 bases and J dropped 6 bases, with 3 bases sitting between them. The CDR3 runs to 9 residues. Germline V lookup: CDR1 ENHRY, CDR2 SYGVKD. CDR3 sequence reads: CAIRTEQYF. The CDR3 DNA reads as TGTGCCATCAGGACCGAGCAGTACTTC.

This clonotype occurred a few times. The chain uses TRBV6-1 and TRBJ2-1; TRBD2 matches 10 bases. The trim removed 1 base at V and 8 bases at J, leaving 8 bases unmatched. The CDR3 contains 16 residues. The germline CDR1 and CDR2 sequences are MNHNS and SASEGT. DNA for the CDR3: TGTGCCAGCAGTGAAGGGACTAGCGGAGCCGGCTATGAGCAGTTCTTC. Amino acids: CASSEGTSGAGYEQFF.

Only a few counts were recorded for this clonotype. The chain combines TRBV4-1 with TRBJ2-7; the D is unclear. The CDR3 totals 15 residues. Germline CDR1 MGHRA, CDR2 YSYEKL. V lost 3 bases and J 3 bases, leaving 15 bases between the germline ends. CDR3 in amino acids: CASSQPDLVGYEQYF. The CDR3 DNA sequence: TGCGCCAGCAGCCAGCCCGACTTGGTCGGCTACGAGCAGTACTTC.

This rearrangement joins TRBV6-1 to TRBJ2-5, with no clear D. CDR3 length: 16 amino acids. V lost 6 bases, J lost 3 bases, and 20 bases lay in between. The V gene's germline CDR1 is MNHNS and CDR2 SASEGT. The CDR3 region has the DNA TGTGCCAGCAGCCACGGGTGGAACCGCGTAGAAGAGACCCAGTACTTC. It translates to CASSHGWNRVEETQYF.

This clonotype has a count of ten or more. The chain uses TRBV12-3 or TRBV12-4 and TRBJ2-7; a weak D match, TRBD2 (6 bases). CDR3 length: 15 amino acids. V lost 5 bases to trimming and J lost 3 bases, with 17 bases between them. The CDR3 is CASSPSGLGLYEQYF. CDR3 in DNA: TGTGCCAGCAGTCCGTCGGGACTGGGCCTCTACGAGCAGTACTTC.

This clonotype showed up just a few times. The chain recombines TRBV7-2 with TRBJ2-1, with 8 bases identical to TRBD2. The V segment lost 3 bases and the J segment 4 bases; nucleotides outside the gene matches: 5. CDR3 length: 15 residues. Germline CDR1 reads SGHTA; CDR2 reads FQGNSA. CDR3 protein: CASSFSREVYNEQFF. CDR3 DNA sequence: TGTGCCAGCAGCTTCTCGCGGGAGGTATACAATGAGCAGTTCTTC.

This clonotype appeared many times. The chain recombines TRBV5-5 with TRBJ1-6; no definite D call. Germline assignment: CDR1 SGHKS and CDR2 YYEKEE (reference sequence). This CDR3 contains 13 residues. Deletions cut 0 bases from V and 4 bases from J, with 2 bases between. CDR3 in amino acids: CASSLGYNSPLHF. CDR3 nucleotide sequence: TGTGCCAGCAGCTTGGGGTATAATTCACCCCTCCACTTT.